These T cell receptor beta chains were read from a single sample in a study of T cells in localized non-small cell lung cancer. This table comes from immunoSEQ multiplex PCR, and its TCRdb copy is limited to in-frame clones, with some not included. In the table there are 75,000 to 80,000 clones, more than 75% of which are singletons. The sequencing here drew on peripheral blood, taken before any cancer treatment. The source of these receptors is a female donor at least 60 years old with stage I lung adenocarcinoma. CDR3s include the opening cysteine and the closing phenylalanine or tryptophan. Fields, in order: V gene, D gene, J gene, clone size, CDR3 protein, CDR3 DNA. A D gene is named only where the DNA matches it firmly. Only part of the rows carry a size: once, few, many, or a class if the clone is expanded.

V: TRBV7-2
D: TRBD1
J: TRBJ2-7
size: -
CDR3: CASSLVSGTGGARGEQYF
DNA: TGTGCCAGCAGCTTAGTGTCCGGGACAGGGGGCGCGCGGGGCGAGCAGTACTTC

V: TRBV2
D: -
J: TRBJ1-3
size: -
CDR3: CASSAPREGSGNTIYF
DNA: TGTGCCAGCAGTGCCCCGAGGGAGGGATCTGGAAACACCATATATTTT

V: TRBV6-1
D: -
J: TRBJ1-1
size: -
CDR3: CASSEGGEAFF
DNA: TGTGCCAGCAGTGAGGGGGGTGAAGCTTTCTTT

V: TRBV5-8
D: -
J: TRBJ1-5
size: -
CDR3: CASSQGTSNQPQHF
DNA: TGTGCCAGCAGCCAGGGGACCAGCAATCAGCCCCAGCATTTT

V: TRBV30
D: TRBD2
J: TRBJ2-5
size: many
CDR3: CALSGGSETQYF
DNA: TGTGCCTTATCCGGGGGGTCTGAGACCCAGTACTTC

V: TRBV28
D: -
J: TRBJ1-2
size: -
CDR3: CASRVDPGAGYTF
DNA: TGTGCCAGTCGAGTAGACCCTGGAGCCGGCTACACCTTC

V: TRBV4-2
D: -
J: TRBJ1-4
size: -
CDR3: CASSQLTGSEKLFF
DNA: TGTGCCAGCAGCCAACTAACAGGAAGCGAAAAACTGTTTTTT

V: TRBV19
D: TRBD1
J: TRBJ2-4
size: -
CDR3: CASSPRGQGTTKNIQYF
DNA: TGTGCCAGTAGTCCGCGGGGACAGGGTACTACCAAAAACATTCAGTACTTC

V: TRBV29-1
D: TRBD2
J: TRBJ2-1
size: few
CDR3: CSVGTGTSESNEQFF
DNA: TGCAGCGTTGGGACCGGGACTAGCGAATCGAATGAGCAGTTCTTC

V: TRBV6-6
D: -
J: TRBJ1-2
size: -
CDR3: CASSRATNYGYTF
DNA: TGTGCCAGCAGTCGCGCAACTAACTATGGCTACACCTTC